This TCR beta chain emerged from a study of OX40 agonist ivuxolimab in advanced cancers. Study-level results: Some nonresponders additionally presented with little normalized T-cell clonal expansion. Dose levels from 0.1 to 3.0 mg/kg saw CD4+ and CD8+ blood T cells expand clonally by week 6.

Generated by immunoSEQ multiplex PCR, the TCRdb table keeps only in-frame clones and is missing some. The top ten hold roughly 6.5% of the sample, which has about 49,000 clones, 80% to 85% seen once. Remarks on this clone: The antigen is undetermined.

V was cut by 9 bases and J by 3 bases, with 12 bases left in between. Germline assignment: CDR1 SGHRS and CDR2 YFSETQ. This CDR3 contains 12 residues. This clonotype originated in an adult with an advanced solid tumor such as melanoma, head and neck, liver or kidney cancer. Source: CD4+ or CD8+ T cells sorted from blood, taken in a trial of the OX40 agonist ivuxolimab. The rearrangement joins TRBV5-1 to TRBJ1-1; the D gene is possibly TRBD1 (6 bases). The CDR3 loop reads CATRGPDTEAFF. CDR3 DNA: TGCGCCACCCGGGGGCCGGACACTGAAGCTTTCTTT.